These 30 T cell receptor beta chains originate from one sample sequenced in a study of T cells in Graves' hyperthyroidism and ophthalmopathy. RNA transcripts served as the template for amplifying TCR beta CDR3 regions. Initially, a first-round RT-PCR of the TCR CDR3 employed the HTBI primer set. TCRdb re-called the multiplex PCR reads with MiXCR, one entry per CDR3 protein. This table has hundreds of thousands of distinct CDR3 sequences, more than 14% appearing once. The sequenced sample consisted of blood. All receptors derive from a woman in her forties or fifties with Graves' ophthalmopathy.

V is TRBV27 and J is TRBJ2-3; a weak D match, TRBD2 (6 bases). The CDR3 contains 13 residues. Per germline, CDR1 MNHEY and CDR2 SMNVEV (reference sequence). Trimming removed 1 base at V and 7 bases at J, with 9 bases between. This CDR3 reads CASSLYGGNTQYF. The CDR3, as DNA: TGTGCCAGCAGTTTATATGGCGGGAATACGCAGTATTTT.

At least ten counts were recorded for this clonotype. V and J are TRBV11-2 and TRBJ2-7; tentative D call: TRBD2 (6 bases). With 5 bases removed from V and 11 bases from J, the gap between germline ends came to 13 bases. Germline CDR1 reads SGHAT; CDR2 reads FQNNGV. The CDR3 contains 11 residues. The CDR3 spells CASSTTSEEYF. CDR3 coding DNA: TGTGCCAGCAGCACGACTAGTGAGGAGTACTTC.

In its sample, this clonotype was seen many times. The V call is TRBV29-1, the J call TRBJ2-1; TRBD2 agrees at 11 bases. CDR3 length: 14 amino acids. CDR1 is SQVTM and CDR2 is ANQGSEA in the germline V gene. Unmatched junction bases numbered 5, after V lost 3 bases and J lost 7 bases. The CDR3 here is CSVDTSGSGNEQFF. In DNA, the CDR3 is TGCAGCGTTGATACTAGCGGGAGTGGTAATGAGCAGTTCTTC.

This clonotype was counted many times. This sequence joins TRBV11-2 and TRBJ2-3; D may correspond to TRBD1 or TRBD2 (5 bases each). The CDR3 is 20 amino acids. Trimming cost V 5 bases and J 6 bases, with 33 bases left between them. Germline CDR1 SGHAT, CDR2 FQNNGV. The CDR3 DNA sequence: TGTGCCAGCAGCCTAACCACGATCACCATTCCGGGACCTCCTGGGGATACGCAGTATTTT. Encoded protein: CASSLTTITIPGPPGDTQYF.

Ten or more counts support this clonotype. The chain recombines TRBV30 with TRBJ2-1, with D maybe TRBD2 (7 bases). In germline, CDR1 is GTSNPN, CDR2 SVGIG (reference sequence). Trimming stripped 2 bases from V and 10 bases from J, with 18 bases between. The CDR3 spans 14 residues. The CDR3 region is CAWSTGAGRQEQFF. For the CDR3, the DNA is TGTGCCTGGAGTACGGGGGCCGGGAGGCAGGAGCAGTTCTTC. The full variable domain, completed using reference TRBV30 and TRBJ2-1, is SQTIHQWPATLVQPVGSPLSLECTVEGTSNPNLYWYRQAAGRGLQLLFYSVGIGQISSEVPQNLSASRPQDRQFILSSKKLLLSDSGFYLCAWSTGAGRQEQFFGPGTRLTVL.

This clonotype was detected ten times or more. CDR3 nucleotides: TGTGCCAGCAGTTTATACGGGAGAGGCTACAATGAGCAGTTCTTC. It is translated as CASSLYGRGYNEQFF. The chain couples TRBV12-3 or TRBV12-4 to TRBJ2-1; TRBD2 might be the D (6 bases). The CDR3 has 15 amino acids. The V end was cut by 2 bases, the J end by 3 bases, with 11 bases between.

The rearrangement uses TRBV6-4 and TRBJ2-7; weak D call: TRBD1 (5 bases). The CDR3 loop spans 13 amino acids. Trimming removed 8 bases at V and 8 bases at J, with 19 bases between. Germline CDR1 reads MRHNA; CDR2 reads SNTAGT. The CDR3 spells CASGAQTAAQQYF. CDR3 in DNA: TGTGCCAGCGGGGCCCAGACCGCAGCTCAGCAGTACTTC.

There are a few counts of this clonotype. J is TRBJ2-7 and V is TRBV6-1; 7 bases map to TRBD1. The trim removed 2 bases at V and 0 bases at J, leaving 13 bases unmatched. The CDR3 is 18 amino acids. The V gene's germline CDR1 is MNHNS and CDR2 SASEGT. CDR3 protein: CASSEHAPTGLSSYEQYF. The CDR3 DNA sequence: TGTGCCAGCAGTGAACACGCCCCGACAGGGCTCAGCTCCTACGAGCAGTACTTC.

This clonotype has a handful of counts. CDR3 nucleotide sequence: TGTGCCAGCAGCGCTTGGGCAACTAGCACAGATACGCAGTATTTT. It codes for CASSAWATSTDTQYF. The chain combines TRBV9 with TRBJ2-3; no clear D gene. V lost 3 bases and J 0 bases, leaving 11 bases between the germline ends. The CDR3 sequence is 15 residues long. Germline loops: CDR1 SGDLS, CDR2 YYNGEE.

This clonotype was seen at least ten times. The chain has TRBV5-1 and TRBJ1-1; TRBD1 might be the D (6 bases). The germline V gene encodes CDR1 SGHRS and CDR2 YFSETQ. The V end lost 0 bases, the J end lost 3 bases, and 12 bases lay between the germline ends. This CDR3 is 15 amino acids long. Written as DNA, the CDR3 is TGCGCCAGCAGCTTGGAAAGGGGGTTCTACACTGAAGCTTTCTTT. As protein: CASSLERGFYTEAFF.

This clonotype came up a few times. This chain uses TRBV19 with TRBJ2-7; D not resolved. This CDR3 is 15 amino acids long. In germline, CDR1 is LNHDA, CDR2 SQIVND (reference sequence). Trimming took 6 bases from V and 2 from J, leaving 17 bases between them. The CDR3 protein is CASSAIGPQTYEQYF. Written as DNA, the CDR3 is TGTGCCAGTAGCGCGATAGGGCCCCAGACCTACGAGCAGTACTTC.

This clonotype was detected many times. The genes are TRBV13 and TRBJ2-2, with a weak D call TRBD1 (5 bases). Trimming shortened V by 1 base and J by 7 bases, and 13 bases separated the two germline ends. Germline V gene data show CDR1 as PRHDT and CDR2 as FYEKMQ (reference sequence). This CDR3 is built from 15 residues. The CDR3 DNA is TGTGCCAGCAGCTTAGTTACAGGTCCGAGCGGGGAGCTGTTTTTT. This encodes CASSLVTGPSGELFF. Complete variable domain (other parts from reference TRBV13 and TRBJ2-2): AAGVIQSPRHLIKEKRETATLKCYPIPRHDTVYWYQQGPGQDPQFLISFYEKMQSDKGSIPDRFSAQQFSDYHSELNMSSLELGDSALYFCASSLVTGPSGELFFGEGSRLTVL.

This clonotype was detected a few times. The J gene is TRBJ1-1, the V gene TRBV6-2 or TRBV6-3, with D tentatively TRBD1 (6 bases). The ends were cut back, 6 bases at V and 6 bases at J, with 20 bases in the middle. In germline, CDR1 is MNHEY, CDR2 SVGEGT. CDR3 length: 15 amino acids. This chain's CDR3 is CASSGYGGGFSEAFF. The CDR3 DNA sequence: TGTGCCAGCAGCGGTTATGGAGGGGGGTTTTCTGAAGCTTTCTTT.

This clonotype occurred a few times. The CDR3 region has the DNA TGTGCCAGCAGCTTAGCCTTACGGGACAGGGTGTACGAGCAGTACTTC. Encoded protein: CASSLALRDRVYEQYF. The V gene is TRBV7-9, the J gene TRBJ2-7; 9 nucleotides line up with TRBD1. Germline values: CDR1 SEHNR, CDR2 FQNEAQ (reference sequence). Unmatched junction bases numbered 7, after V lost 0 bases and J lost 4 bases. The CDR3 has 16 amino acids.

In nucleotides, the CDR3 is TGTGCCAGCGCTCTAGTTTTCAATGAGCAGTTCTTC. It translates to CASALVFNEQFF. The chain carries TRBV3-1 and TRBJ2-1; D is undetermined. CDR1 and CDR2 (germline): LGHDT, YNNKEL (reference sequence). The CDR3 totals 12 residues. With 8 bases removed from V and 6 bases from J, the gap between germline ends came to 11 bases.

As to this clonotype: The CDR3 carries no conserved terminal phenylalanine or tryptophan, so it likely arises from a read error. This chain joins TRBV7-9 and TRBJ1-1, with TRBD1 identical over 7 bases. The CDR3 spans 18 residues. Germline CDR1 and CDR2: SEHNR and FQNEAQ (reference sequence). V was clipped by 4 bases and J by 2 bases; unmatched bases: 16. The CDR3 spells CASSWVTGKKYTNTEAFS. CDR3 DNA sequence: TGTGCCAGCAGCTGGGTGACAGGGAAAAAATACACTAACACTGAAGCTTTCTCT.

This clonotype has a count of ten or more. V gene TRBV30 combines with J gene TRBJ2-7; D is tentatively TRBD1 or TRBD2 (5 bases each). The CDR3 extends over 12 amino acids. V dropped 0 bases and J dropped 7 bases, with 10 bases sitting between them. Germline values: CDR1 GTSNPN, CDR2 SVGIG (reference sequence). The DNA of the CDR3 is TGTGCCTGGAGTGTATGGGGGAATGAGCAGTACTTC. The encoded protein is CAWSVWGNEQYF.

The table lists this clonotype with many counts. V is TRBV5-1 and J is TRBJ2-7; no reliable D call. The V gene's germline CDR1 is SGHRS and CDR2 YFSETQ. The V end lost 0 bases, the J end lost 2 bases, and 9 bases lay between the germline ends. The CDR3 is 14 amino acids. The DNA of the CDR3 is TGCGCCAGCAGCTTGGCGGACGGACCCTACGAGCAGTACTTC. Its protein is CASSLADGPYEQYF.

This CDR3 is CASSGGLAGAYEQYF. CDR3 DNA: TGTGCCAGCAGTGGCGGACTAGCGGGAGCCTACGAGCAGTACTTC. The rearrangement links TRBV6-2 or TRBV6-3 to TRBJ2-7, with 13 nucleotides matching TRBD2. V was clipped by 5 bases and J by 2 bases; unmatched bases: 3. Germline assignment: CDR1 MNHEY and CDR2 SVGEGT. This CDR3 has 15 residues.

This clonotype was seen repeatedly, ten times or more. The CDR3 coding sequence is TGTGCCAGCAGTGAGGGCGGGAGAGTCCCCGATACGCAGTATTTT. It translates to CASSEGGRVPDTQYF. The V and J genes are TRBV2 and TRBJ2-3, with 7 bases matching TRBD2. After removal of 3 bases from V and 6 bases from J, the junction contained 9 bases not matched to a gene. This CDR3 has 15 residues. The V gene's germline CDR1 is SNHLY and CDR2 FYNNEI.

The chain couples TRBV14 to TRBJ2-3; maybe TRBD2 (6 bases). There are 14 residues in the CDR3. Germline CDR1 and CDR2: SGHDN and FVKESK. The V and J ends lost 4 bases and 4 bases respectively, with 12 bases between them. CDR3 in DNA: TGTGCCAGCAGCCCCCGACTAGATCCAGATACGCAGTATTTT. Its protein is CASSPRLDPDTQYF.

Concerning this clonotype: A single base separates this from a much larger clone, so it may be a read error. The V gene is TRBV12-3 or TRBV12-4, the J gene TRBJ1-2; TRBD1 agrees at 9 bases. Trimming cost V 5 bases and J 4 bases; bases outside gene matches: 5. The CDR3 length is 14 residues. The CDR3 DNA is TGTGCCAGCAGTGTGCTGACAGGGGGCTATGGCTACACCTTC. It yields the protein CASSVLTGGYGYTF.

The chain employs TRBV9 and TRBJ2-1, with D unresolved. The CDR3 is 14 amino acids. Germline CDR1 and CDR2: SGDLS and YYNGEE. V lost 4 bases, J lost 0 bases, and 8 bases lay in between. CDR3 in amino acids: CASSLAPSYNEQFF. DNA of the CDR3: TGTGCCAGCAGCCTCGCCCCCTCCTACAATGAGCAGTTCTTC.

This clonotype was picked up many times. This rearrangement joins TRBV6-1 to TRBJ1-1; D is unclear. CDR1 MNHNS and CDR2 SASEGT come from the germline V gene. The CDR3 is 13 amino acids. Trimming shortened V by 3 bases and J by 0 bases, and 5 bases separated the two germline ends. The CDR3 sequence: CASSDMLNTEAFF. DNA of the CDR3: TGTGCCAGCAGTGATATGTTGAACACTGAAGCTTTCTTT.

This CDR3 is CASSELVSGDTQYF. DNA of the CDR3: TGTGCCAGCAGTGAATTGGTTAGCGGAGATACGCAGTATTTT. The chain couples TRBV2 to TRBJ2-3, with D possibly matching TRBD2 (6 bases). This CDR3 contains 14 residues. Per germline, CDR1 SNHLY and CDR2 FYNNEI. V gave up 2 bases and J gave up 5 bases, with 11 bases separating them.

The rearrangement joins TRBV4-2 to TRBJ2-7; 7 bases line up with TRBD1. The CDR3 length is 15 residues. V gave up 1 base and J gave up 6 bases; unmatched junction bases: 9. CDR1 is LGHNA and CDR2 is YNFKEQ in the germline V gene. CDR3 residues: CASSQVSGQISEQYF. The CDR3 DNA sequence: TGTGCCAGCAGCCAAGTCTCGGGACAGATTTCCGAGCAGTACTTC.

The V gene is TRBV28, the J gene TRBJ1-1; D is ambiguous. The V end lost 4 bases, the J end lost 0 bases, and 12 bases lay between the germline ends. The CDR3 extends over 15 amino acids. The germline V gene has CDR1 MDHEN and CDR2 SYDVKM. CDR3 in DNA: TGTGCCAGCAGTTCACCCCGCAACATGAACACTGAAGCTTTCTTT. Encoded protein: CASSSPRNMNTEAFF.

This clonotype was counted ten times or more. The CDR3 nucleotides are TGTGCCAGCAGTTTGAGGCGGGAGGGCCGGGTAGAGACCCAGTACTTC. It is translated as CASSLRREGRVETQYF. The chain links TRBV12-3 or TRBV12-4 to TRBJ2-5, with 9 bases lining up with TRBD2. The CDR3 spans 16 residues. With V trimmed by 3 bases and J by 4 bases, 9 bases remained unmatched.

For the CDR3, the DNA is TGTGCCAGCAGCTTAGTGGACACTTCCAACCATGGCTACACCTTC. This encodes CASSLVDTSNHGYTF. The rearrangement uses TRBV7-6 and TRBJ1-2; possibly TRBD1 for D (5 bases). Deletions cut 1 base from V and 6 bases from J, with 15 bases between. This CDR3 comprises 15 residues. Germline V gives CDR1 SGHVS, CDR2 FNYEAQ. Drawing the rest from reference TRBV7-6 and TRBJ1-2, the complete variable domain is GAGVSQSPRYKVTKRGQDVALRCDPISGHVSLYWYRQALGQGPEFLTYFNYEAQQDKSGLPNDRFSAERPEGSISTLTIQRTEQRDSAMYRCASSLVDTSNHGYTFGSGTRLTVV.

This clonotype was recorded at least ten times. The chain's CDR3 is CSAGDGNTEAFF. In DNA form, the CDR3 reads TGCAGCGCTGGGGACGGGAACACTGAAGCTTTCTTT. V gene TRBV29-1 combines with J gene TRBJ1-1, with D maybe TRBD1 (5 bases). Germline V CDR1 and CDR2: SQVTM, ANQGSEA. V was pared by 7 bases and J by 1 base, with 10 bases between. This CDR3 is built from 12 residues.